This T cell receptor (beta chain) was documented in a study of blood T cell repertoires in COVID-19. Study at large: From the United States, Italy and Spain came samples of acute and convalescent COVID-19. T cells, B-cell-depleted T cells, or PBMCs provided the cDNA or gDNA that served as material.

Per the study methods: Scientists estimated how many nucleated cells there were by amplifying reference gene primers. The table came from immunoSEQ multiplex PCR; TCRdb's copy has only in-frame clones and leaves some out. The V and J calls and clone size come from that table; D and trimming were worked out from the DNA. The profile shows 200,000 to 300,000 clones, 84% of them singletons. This CDR3 spans 13 amino acids. V dropped 4 bases and J dropped 5 bases, with 9 bases sitting between them. Per germline, CDR1 MNHNY and CDR2 SVGAGI (reference sequence). The specimen was peripheral blood. The source is a man between 35 and 55 years old who had recovered from COVID-19. The chain combines TRBV6-6 with TRBJ1-5; the D is unclear. CDR3 loop: CASSSVLYQPQHF. CDR3 sequence (DNA): TGTGCCAGCAGTTCGGTCCTCTATCAGCCCCAGCATTTT.